Listed below are T cell receptor beta chains from one sample, sequenced in a study of OX40 agonist ivuxolimab in advanced cancers. Here immunoSEQ multiplex PCR was the method, and the copy in TCRdb shows in-frame clones only, minus some. Of approximately 27,000 clones in the sample, 79% were seen once. Source: CD4+ or CD8+ T cells sorted from blood, taken in a trial of the OX40 agonist ivuxolimab. The receptors were gathered from an adult with an advanced solid tumor such as melanoma, head and neck, liver or kidney cancer. The CDR3 runs from the conserved cysteine through the conserved F or W. D genes are given only for firm matches. The listing skips clone size in some rows; elsewhere it reads once, few, many or a size class.

D gene: TRBD1
J gene: TRBJ1-4
CDR3 length: 15
clone size: -
V gene: TRBV2
CDR3 DNA: TGTGCCAGCAGTGAAAACAGGGGGGGTAATGAAAAACTGTTTTTT
CDR3 protein: CASSENRGGNEKLFF

D gene: -
J gene: TRBJ2-7
CDR3 length: 12
clone size: once
V gene: TRBV11-2
CDR3 DNA: TGTGCCAGCAGCTTAGGAGGGGTCGAGCAGTACTTC
CDR3 protein: CASSLGGVEQYF

D gene: -
J gene: TRBJ1-1
CDR3 length: 12
clone size: -
V gene: TRBV18
CDR3 DNA: TGTGCCAGCTCACAGGCGTACCGTGAAGCTTTCTTT
CDR3 protein: CASSQAYREAFF

D gene: -
J gene: TRBJ2-1
CDR3 length: 15
clone size: -
V gene: TRBV14
CDR3 DNA: TGTGCCAGCAGCCCAGGGGTGCGGCATCGCAATGAGCAGTTCTTC
CDR3 protein: CASSPGVRHRNEQFF

D gene: -
J gene: TRBJ2-7
CDR3 length: 11
clone size: -
V gene: TRBV29-1
CDR3 DNA: TGCAGCGTTGCTCCGGGCTACGAGCAGTACTTC
CDR3 protein: CSVAPGYEQYF

D gene: -
J gene: TRBJ2-1
CDR3 length: 13
clone size: -
V gene: TRBV5-1
CDR3 DNA: TGCGCCAGCGGGGGGCCGTCCTACAATGAGCAGTTCTTC
CDR3 protein: CASGGPSYNEQFF

D gene: -
J gene: TRBJ1-4
CDR3 length: 15
clone size: -
V gene: TRBV6-5
CDR3 DNA: TGTGCCAGCAGTTACAGTCTCGGGGTAGAGGAAAAACTGTTTTTT
CDR3 protein: CASSYSLGVEEKLFF

D gene: -
J gene: TRBJ1-2
CDR3 length: 13
clone size: -
V gene: TRBV30
CDR3 DNA: TGTGCCTGGAGACCGGGACCCCATAAGTTCTACACCTTC
CDR3 protein: CAWRPGPHKFYTF

D gene: -
J gene: TRBJ2-7
CDR3 length: 17
clone size: -
V gene: TRBV4-1
CDR3 DNA: TGCGCCAGCAGCCAAATGGTGCCGGGCCGTGGGTCCTACGAGCAGTACTTC
CDR3 protein: CASSQMVPGRGSYEQYF

D gene: TRBD1
J gene: TRBJ1-1
CDR3 length: 13
clone size: -
V gene: TRBV28
CDR3 DNA: TGTGCCAGCAAATGGCAGGGGGCCCCTGAAGCTTTCTTT
CDR3 protein: CASKWQGAPEAFF

D gene: -
J gene: TRBJ1-5
CDR3 length: 14
clone size: -
V gene: TRBV19
CDR3 DNA: TGTGCCAGTAGTAATACGGCCCAGGGTCAGCCCCAGCATTTT
CDR3 protein: CASSNTAQGQPQHF

D gene: TRBD1
J gene: TRBJ2-5
CDR3 length: 14
clone size: -
V gene: TRBV19
CDR3 DNA: TGTGCCAGTAGTATAGGAGGGGGCGAAGAGACCCAGTACTTC
CDR3 protein: CASSIGGGEETQYF

D gene: TRBD1
J gene: TRBJ2-7
CDR3 length: 15
clone size: -
V gene: TRBV6-5
CDR3 DNA: TGTGCCAGCAGTTTCGATCCCGGGACAGTCTACGAGCAGTACTTC
CDR3 protein: CASSFDPGTVYEQYF

D gene: -
J gene: TRBJ1-1
CDR3 length: 14
clone size: -
V gene: TRBV10-3
CDR3 DNA: TGTGCCATCAGTGATTTGAAGGTGGGCACTGAAGCTTTCTTT
CDR3 protein: CAISDLKVGTEAFF

D gene: TRBD1
J gene: TRBJ2-7
CDR3 length: 14
clone size: -
V gene: TRBV4-2
CDR3 DNA: TGTGCCAGCAGCCAAGGCCAGGGGGACTACGAGCAGTACTTC
CDR3 protein: CASSQGQGDYEQYF

D gene: -
J gene: TRBJ1-1
CDR3 length: 13
clone size: -
V gene: TRBV5-1
CDR3 DNA: TGCGCCAGCAGCTTGGAGGACGGTACTGAAGCTTTCTTT
CDR3 protein: CASSLEDGTEAFF

D gene: -
J gene: TRBJ2-7
CDR3 length: 12
clone size: -
V gene: TRBV7-9
CDR3 DNA: TGTGCCAGCAGCTTAGTAGGGTCTGAGCAGTACTTC
CDR3 protein: CASSLVGSEQYF

D gene: -
J gene: TRBJ1-1
CDR3 length: 16
clone size: -
V gene: TRBV11-2
CDR3 DNA: TGTGCCAGCAGCGCCGGAGGGAGTCCCCTGAACACTGAAGCTTTCTTT
CDR3 protein: CASSAGGSPLNTEAFF

D gene: -
J gene: TRBJ1-3
CDR3 length: 14
clone size: once
V gene: TRBV19
CDR3 DNA: TGTGCCAGTAGTATCGCGTCGTCTGGAAACACCATATATTTT
CDR3 protein: CASSIASSGNTIYF

D gene: TRBD1
J gene: TRBJ1-1
CDR3 length: 17
clone size: -
V gene: TRBV5-6
CDR3 DNA: TGTGCCAGCAGCTTAACGACAGGGGGCAAGAGGGACACTGAAGCTTTCTTT
CDR3 protein: CASSLTTGGKRDTEAFF